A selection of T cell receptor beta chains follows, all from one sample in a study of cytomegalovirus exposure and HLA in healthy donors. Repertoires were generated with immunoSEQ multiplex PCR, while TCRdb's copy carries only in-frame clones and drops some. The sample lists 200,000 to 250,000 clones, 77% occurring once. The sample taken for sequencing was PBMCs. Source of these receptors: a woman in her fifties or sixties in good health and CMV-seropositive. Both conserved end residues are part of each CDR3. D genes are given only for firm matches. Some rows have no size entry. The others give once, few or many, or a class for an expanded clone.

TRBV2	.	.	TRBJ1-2	CASSEDGDLGYGYTF	TGTGCCAGCAGTGAAGACGGGGATTTGGGGTATGGCTACACCTTC
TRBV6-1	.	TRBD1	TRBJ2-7	CASSPRQGKYEQYF	TGTGCCAGCAGCCCTAGACAGGGCAAGTACGAGCAGTACTTC
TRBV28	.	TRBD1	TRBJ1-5	CASSSGQGVDNQPQHF	TGTGCCAGCAGCTCTGGGCAGGGGGTTGACAATCAGCCCCAGCATTTT
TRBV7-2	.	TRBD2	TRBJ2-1	CASSHLSGGPYNEQFF	TGTGCCAGCAGCCATTTATCGGGGGGGCCTTACAATGAGCAGTTCTTC
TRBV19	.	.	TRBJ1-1	CASSIVQGAEAFF	TGTGCCAGTAGTATAGTACAGGGTGCTGAAGCTTTCTTT
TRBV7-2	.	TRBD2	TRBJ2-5	CASSLQVAGSETQYF	TGTGCCAGCAGCTTGCAAGTAGCGGGGTCAGAGACCCAGTACTTC
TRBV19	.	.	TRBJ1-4	CASSTPDMGEKLFF	TGTGCCAGTAGTACTCCCGACATGGGTGAAAAACTGTTTTTT
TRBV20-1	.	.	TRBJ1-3	CSARVVNTIYF	TGCAGTGCTAGAGTCGTAAACACCATATATTTT
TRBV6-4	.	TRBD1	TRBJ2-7	CASSDLPFHRGPHSYEQYF	TGTGCCAGCAGTGACTTACCCTTCCACAGGGGGCCCCACTCCTACGAGCAGTACTTC
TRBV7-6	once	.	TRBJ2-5	CASSRGQETQYF	TGTGCCAGCAGCCGGGGCCAAGAGACCCAGTACTTC
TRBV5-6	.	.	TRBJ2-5	CASSWGTGVDRGRETQYF	TGTGCCAGCAGCTGGGGGACGGGGGTGGACCGGGGTCGGGAGACCCAGTACTTC
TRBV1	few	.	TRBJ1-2	CTSSQGAGGYTF	TGCACCAGCAGCCAGGGGGCTGGTGGCTACACCTTC
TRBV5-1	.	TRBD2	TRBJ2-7	CASSLVSGREYEQYF	TGCGCCAGCAGCTTGGTTAGCGGGAGAGAATACGAGCAGTACTTC
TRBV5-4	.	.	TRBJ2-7	CASSFARTATYEQYF	TGTGCCAGCAGCTTCGCGCGGACAGCCACCTACGAGCAGTACTTC
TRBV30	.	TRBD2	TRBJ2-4	CAWSVPGGAKYF	TGTGCCTGGAGTGTACCGGGGGGAGCAAAGTACTTC
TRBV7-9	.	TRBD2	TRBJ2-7	CASSRPGGGSSYEQYF	TGTGCCAGCAGCCGGCCGGGGGGAGGGTCGTCCTACGAGCAGTACTTC
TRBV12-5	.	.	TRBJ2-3	CASGAGDSTDTQYF	TGTGCTAGTGGTGCAGGGGACAGCACAGATACGCAGTATTTT
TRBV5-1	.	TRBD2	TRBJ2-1	CASSLVSGSYNEQFF	TGCGCCAGCAGCTTGGTCAGCGGGAGCTACAATGAGCAGTTCTTC
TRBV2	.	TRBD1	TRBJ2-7	CASTARDSTYEQYF	TGTGCCAGCACCGCCCGGGACAGTACCTACGAGCAGTACTTC
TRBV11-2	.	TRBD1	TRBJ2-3	CASSLVQGVSTDTQYF	TGTGCCAGCAGCTTAGTGCAGGGGGTCAGCACAGATACGCAGTATTTT
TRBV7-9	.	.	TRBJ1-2	CASSLGGGANYGYTF	TGTGCCAGCAGCTTAGGGGGCGGAGCTAACTATGGCTACACCTTC
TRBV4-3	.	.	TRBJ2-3	CASSQKAGDTQYF	TGCGCCAGCAGCCAGAAAGCGGGAGATACGCAGTATTTT
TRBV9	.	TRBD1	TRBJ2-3	CASSAGGQGAGDTQYF	TGTGCCAGCAGCGCCGGGGGACAGGGGGCAGGAGATACGCAGTATTTT
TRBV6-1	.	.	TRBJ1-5	CASTGGGFRNQPQHF	TGTGCCAGCACTGGGGGGGGTTTTCGCAATCAGCCCCAGCATTTT
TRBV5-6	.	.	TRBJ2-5	CASSLSAETQYF	TGTGCCAGCAGCTTGTCTGCGGAGACCCAGTACTTC
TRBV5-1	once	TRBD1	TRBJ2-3	CASSLGRTGVDTQYF	TGCGCCAGCAGCTTGGGCAGGACAGGAGTAGATACGCAGTATTTT
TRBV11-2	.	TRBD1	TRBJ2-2	CASSYRQGPGTGELFF	TGTGCCAGCAGCTACCGACAGGGCCCGGGCACCGGGGAGCTGTTTTTT
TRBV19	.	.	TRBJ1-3	CASTLRGNTIYF	TGTGCCAGTACCCTGAGGGGAAACACCATATATTTT
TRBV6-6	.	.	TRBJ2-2	CASSRDLGTGELFF	TGTGCCAGCAGTCGGGACTTAGGAACCGGGGAGCTGTTTTTT
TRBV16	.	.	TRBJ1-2	CASAAEGGYTF	TGTGCCAGCGCCGCAGAGGGTGGCTACACCTTC
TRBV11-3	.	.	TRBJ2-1	CASSLATVGEQFF	TGTGCCAGCAGCCTAGCTACCGTCGGTGAGCAGTTCTTC
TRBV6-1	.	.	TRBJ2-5	CASSENYGSETQYF	TGTGCCAGCAGTGAAAATTACGGTTCAGAGACCCAGTACTTC
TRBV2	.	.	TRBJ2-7	CASKIQEGQYEQYF	TGTGCCAGCAAGATACAGGAAGGGCAATACGAGCAGTACTTC
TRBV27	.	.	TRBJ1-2	CASRDRNYGYTF	TGTGCCAGCAGAGACAGGAACTATGGCTACACCTTC
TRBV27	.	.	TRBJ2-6	CASSPGLIDSGANVLTF	TGTGCCAGCAGCCCGGGACTGATTGACTCTGGGGCCAACGTCCTGACTTTC
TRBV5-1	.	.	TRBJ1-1	CASSGRGGRDTEAFF	TGCGCCAGCAGCGGGCGGGGGGGCCGTGACACTGAAGCTTTCTTT
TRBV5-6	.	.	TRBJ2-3	CASSLERVASDTQYF	TGTGCCAGCAGCTTGGAGCGGGTAGCGTCAGATACGCAGTATTTT
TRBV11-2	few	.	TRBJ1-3	CASSTDLERGNTIYF	TGTGCCAGCAGCACCGACTTAGAAAGAGGAAACACCATATATTTT
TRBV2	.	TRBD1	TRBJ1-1	CASRETGRAFF	TGTGCCAGCAGAGAGACAGGGAGGGCTTTCTTT
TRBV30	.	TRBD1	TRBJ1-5	CAWTAGQGAGQPQHF	TGTGCCTGGACAGCCGGACAGGGGGCGGGTCAGCCCCAGCATTTT
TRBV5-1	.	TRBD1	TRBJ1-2	CASSLGQGVFDGYTF	TGCGCCAGCAGTTTAGGACAGGGGGTCTTTGATGGCTACACCTTC
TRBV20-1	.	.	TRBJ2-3	CSARDLDTQYF	TGCAGTGCTAGAGACTTGGATACGCAGTATTTT
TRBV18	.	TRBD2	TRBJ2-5	CASSPGRDVETQYF	TGTGCCAGCTCACCGGGGAGGGATGTCGAGACCCAGTACTTC
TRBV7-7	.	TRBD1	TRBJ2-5	CASSPFGTGNGETQYF	TGTGCCAGCAGCCCGTTCGGGACAGGGAATGGAGAGACCCAGTACTTC
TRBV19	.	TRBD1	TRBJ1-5	CASSEYRGYSNQPQHF	TGTGCCAGTAGTGAATACAGGGGTTATAGCAATCAGCCCCAGCATTTT
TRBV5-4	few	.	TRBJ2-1	CASSLSQGNYNEQFF	TGTGCCAGCAGCTTGTCACAGGGTAATTACAATGAGCAGTTCTTC
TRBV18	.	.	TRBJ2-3	CASSPPEGADTQYF	TGTGCCAGCTCACCCCCCGAGGGGGCAGATACGCAGTATTTT
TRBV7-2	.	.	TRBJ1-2	CASSLRGRGYGYTF	TGTGCCAGCAGCTTACGGGGAAGAGGCTATGGCTACACCTTC
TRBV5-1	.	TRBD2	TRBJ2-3	CASSSSGRATTDTQYF	TGCGCCAGCAGCTCGAGCGGGAGGGCTACCACAGATACGCAGTATTTT
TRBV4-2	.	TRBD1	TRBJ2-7	CASSQEGQGVYEQYF	TGTGCCAGCAGCCAAGAGGGACAGGGGGTCTACGAGCAGTACTTC
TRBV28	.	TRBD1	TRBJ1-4	CASTSGTGQEKLFF	TGTGCCAGCACCTCCGGGACAGGGCAAGAAAAACTGTTTTTT
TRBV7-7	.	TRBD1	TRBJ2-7	CASSLTGIDEQYF	TGTGCCAGCAGCTTGACAGGGATAGACGAGCAGTACTTC
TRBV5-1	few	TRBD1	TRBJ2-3	CASGTGPTSTDTQYF	TGCGCCAGCGGGACAGGACCGACTAGCACAGATACGCAGTATTTT
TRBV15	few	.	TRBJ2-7	CATSRDGAEGEQYF	TGTGCCACCAGCAGAGATGGAGCGGAGGGGGAGCAGTACTTC
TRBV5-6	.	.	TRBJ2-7	CASSYAQGNEQYF	TGTGCCAGCAGCTACGCACAGGGCAACGAGCAGTACTTC
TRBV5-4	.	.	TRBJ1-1	CASSGGAATEAFF	TGTGCCAGCAGCGGGGGGGCTGCCACTGAAGCTTTCTTT
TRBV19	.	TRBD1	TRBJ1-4	CASQYRGTNEKLFF	TGTGCCAGTCAATACAGGGGAACTAATGAAAAACTGTTTTTT
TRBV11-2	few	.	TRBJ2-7	CASSYGQNPPHEQYF	TGTGCCAGCAGCTATGGACAGAACCCCCCCCACGAGCAGTACTTC